What follows is one T cell receptor (beta chain) and its context. The data belong to a study of T cell changes during pregnancy in multiple sclerosis. Measured with immunoSEQ multiplex PCR; TCRdb has only the in-frame clones, and not every one. Found here are around 50,000 clones, approximately 95% of them singletons; the top ten hold 0.47%. CDR1 and CDR2 from the germline V gene are SGHDT and YYEEEE. V shed 0 bases and J shed 8 bases, with 17 bases lying between them. The CDR3 length is 16 residues. The chain links TRBV5-6 to TRBJ1-4; no reliable D call. This specimen consisted of CD4+ T cells from peripheral blood mononuclear cells, obtained in the first trimester of pregnancy. This TCR was recovered from a female donor with multiple sclerosis, enrolled in a pregnancy study. In DNA, the CDR3 is TGTGCCAGCAGCTTGGCGGGGTGGAGGCTTGAAGAAAAACTGTTTTTT. Residues: CASSLAGWRLEEKLFF.